The rows below give T cell receptor beta chains drawn from one sample of a study of Ad26.COV2.S vaccination and SARS-CoV-2 variants. Profiled with immunoSEQ multiplex PCR; TCRdb holds only in-frame clones, not every one. The table includes 500,000 or so clones, 89% detected once. The source was peripheral blood, collected in a trial of Ad26.COV2.S vaccine versus placebo. Receptors originate from a person between 18 and 65 years old who received the Ad26.COV2.S COVID-19 vaccine or a placebo. Each CDR3 is given with its conserved first and last residue. The D gene is left open where the match is weak. Clone size is stated in some rows and not others, as once, few, many or a class when expanded.

abundance	j_gene	v_gene	d_gene	CDR3aa	CDR3nt
NA	TRBJ1-3	TRBV11-2	TRBD1	CASSLMGTGLGNTIYF	TGTGCCAGCAGCCTTATGGGGACAGGGTTAGGAAACACCATATATTTT
NA	TRBJ1-2	TRBV28	TRBD1	CASSSPGQGLGVGWGYTF	TGTGCCAGCAGTTCTCCCGGACAGGGCCTGGGGGTGGGATGGGGCTACACCTTC
NA	TRBJ2-2	TRBV7-3	NA	CASSQLSGYTGELFF	TGTGCCAGCAGCCAACTTAGCGGCTACACCGGGGAGCTGTTTTTT
NA	TRBJ1-4	TRBV5-1	TRBD1	CASSETGGAYEKLFF	TGCGCCAGCAGCGAGACAGGGGGGGCTTATGAAAAACTGTTTTTT
NA	TRBJ1-4	TRBV27	NA	CASSLAVAGPNEKLFF	TGTGCCAGCAGCCTAGCGGTCGCAGGCCCTAATGAAAAACTGTTTTTT
NA	TRBJ1-6	TRBV28	TRBD1	CASSSPGQDYNSPLHF	TGTGCCAGCAGTTCCCCGGGACAGGACTATAATTCACCCCTCCACTTT
once	TRBJ1-4	TRBV6-6	TRBD1	CASSDTGGAEEKLFF	TGTGCCAGCAGTGACACAGGGGGGGCGGAAGAAAAACTGTTTTTT
NA	TRBJ2-1	TRBV4-3	TRBD2	CASSYGLAGANEQFF	TGCGCCAGCAGCTACGGACTAGCGGGGGCCAATGAGCAGTTCTTC
NA	TRBJ2-5	TRBV7-3	NA	CASSNRDGLGPQYF	TGTGCCAGCAGCAACAGGGACGGTTTGGGGCCCCAGTACTTC
NA	TRBJ1-1	TRBV12-5	NA	CASRRGGTEEAFF	TGTGCTAGTCGCCGGGGGGGGACGGAAGAAGCTTTCTTT